This T cell receptor (beta chain) was obtained from a study of shared clonotypes between healthy human individuals. There were only Caucasian adults among the donors, and all lived in Nashville, Tennessee. Splitting the CD4+ cells yielded a CD45RA+ naive subset and a CD45RA-negative memory subset. The method was immunoSEQ multiplex PCR; TCRdb's version includes in-frame clones alone and lacks a portion of them. The sample comprises about 1.1 million clones, 70% to 85% of which are singletons, and 0.7% to 0.95% rests with the top ten. The CDR3 length is 15 residues. In germline, CDR1 is MNHNS, CDR2 SASEGT. Trimming shortened V by 6 bases and J by 9 bases, and 21 bases separated the two germline ends.

The sequenced material came from memory CD4+ T cells from PBMCs. Specified subset: CD45RA-negative fraction. V usage is TRBV6-1 and J usage is TRBJ1-5; maybe TRBD1 (6 bases). The sequence was collected from a young man in good health. Some clones in this sample may be carry-over from other donors' samples. CDR3 in amino acids: CASSARTARPLPQHF. CDR3 bases: TGTGCCAGCAGCGCCAGGACAGCCCGGCCGTTGCCCCAGCATTTT.